Each of the 7 T cell receptor beta chains below was sequenced from the same sample in a study of post-analysis software for immune sequencing data. Researchers reported that TCR beta cDNA libraries carried unique molecular identifiers. Each CDR3 protein is one row after TCRdb ran MiXCR on the PCR reads. The sample yields about 160,000 distinct CDR3 sequences, 30% to 45% seen once. Source: blood, taken after autologous hematopoietic stem cell transplantation. The source of these receptors is a girl aged 10 to 17 with multiple sclerosis.

The rearrangement uses TRBV6-1 and TRBJ1-2, with D hard to call. V was trimmed by 4 bases and J by 3 bases, leaving 12 bases between them. The germline gives CDR1 MNHNS, CDR2 SASEGT. The CDR3 consists of 14 residues. The CDR3 spells CASSAPWLHYGYTF. In DNA form, the CDR3 reads TGTGCCAGCAGTGCTCCTTGGCTCCACTATGGCTACACCTTC.

The chain couples TRBV19 to TRBJ2-1, with TRBD1 matching 10 bases. V was pared by 4 bases and J by 7 bases, with 7 bases of the junction left unmatched. The CDR3 covers 15 residues. Per the germline V gene, CDR1 is LNHDA and CDR2 is SQIVND (reference sequence). CDR3 loop: CASSTTGGAGNEQFF. The CDR3 DNA reads TGTGCCAGTAGTACGACAGGGGGCGCTGGGAATGAGCAGTTCTTC.

V usage is TRBV20-1 and J usage is TRBJ2-3; 9 nucleotides align to TRBD2. The CDR3 runs 16 residues. The J segment lost 0 bases and the V segment lost 3 bases, leaving 7 bases of the junction unmatched. Per germline, CDR1 DFQATT and CDR2 SNEGSKA (reference sequence). The CDR3 loop is CSASVASGTSTDTQYF. CDR3 DNA: TGCAGTGCTAGTGTCGCTAGCGGGACTAGCACAGATACGCAGTATTTT.

This clonotype turned up a few times. The CDR3 DNA sequence: TGTGCCAGCAGCTGGACTAGCGGGGGGTACAATGAGCAGTTCTTC. This codes for CASSWTSGGYNEQFF. The chain employs TRBV5-5 and TRBJ2-1; 14 bases agree with TRBD2. Trimming cost V 3 bases and J 4 bases; bases outside gene matches: 0. Germline assignment: CDR1 SGHKS and CDR2 YYEKEE (reference sequence). The CDR3 spans 15 residues.

This clonotype has more than one count but fewer than ten. The V gene is TRBV9, the J gene TRBJ2-1; TRBD1 aligns across 8 bases. The closer fit of TRBJ2-7 to the DNA end suggests the J call may be wrong. The CDR3 length is 15 residues. Germline lookup yields CDR1 SGDLS and CDR2 YYNGEE. The CDR3 here is CASSGRPGQAYEQYF. The CDR3 bases are TGTGCCAGCAGCGGACGTCCGGGACAGGCCTACGAGCAGTACTTC.

The gene calls are TRBV7-2 and TRBJ2-5; D is undetermined. The CDR3 is 15 residues long. Germline CDR1 and CDR2: SGHTA and FQGNSA. V was cut by 4 bases and J by 1 base, with 13 bases left in between. The CDR3 DNA reads TGTACCAGCAGCTCCCTAGGGCGAGTCCAAGAGACCCAGTACTTC. Its protein is CTSSSLGRVQETQYF.

This clonotype was detected only a few times. The CDR3 protein is CSANGPSRRGSYNEQFF. CDR3 coding DNA: TGCAGTGCTAACGGGCCGTCTAGGAGGGGCTCCTACAATGAGCAGTTCTTC. The chain joins TRBV20-1 to TRBJ2-1; D is possibly TRBD2 (6 bases). Germline V gene data show CDR1 as DFQATT and CDR2 as SNEGSKA (reference sequence). V was pared by 4 bases and J by 0 bases, with 19 bases between. The CDR3 sequence is 17 residues long.